One sample yielded the 14 T cell receptor beta chains listed below, sequenced in a study of blood T cells in healthy people across ages. A second PCR, run for roughly 7 to 11 cycles, used a sample-barcoded 5' primer plus a J-beta primer mix. TCRdb ran MiXCR on the 5' RACE reads and lists one entry per CDR3 protein. This table holds approximately 490,000 distinct CDR3 sequences, around 24% found once. These data also featured in a second study, about T cells of mothers and their children.

The material sequenced was blood. These receptors were obtained from a boy aged 5-17 years in good health.

This chain connects TRBV3-1 to TRBJ2-3, with TRBD1 matching over 10 bases. Germline values: CDR1 LGHDT, CDR2 YNNKEL (reference sequence). The junction had 11 bases not matched to a gene; V was cut back by 1 base and J by 1 base. The CDR3 consists of 19 residues. This CDR3 reads CASSQVRQGAIGGTDTQYF. For the CDR3, the DNA is TGTGCCAGCAGCCAAGTACGACAGGGGGCAATTGGAGGCACAGATACGCAGTATTTT.

The genes are TRBV20-1 and TRBJ2-5, with 7 bases matching TRBD1. The CDR3 has 13 residues. Germline CDR1 reads DFQATT; CDR2 reads SNEGSKA (reference sequence). V lost 2 bases to trimming and J lost 3 bases; unmatched junction nucleotides: 3. CDR3 protein: CSARHTGEETQYF. CDR3 DNA: TGCAGTGCTAGACATACAGGGGAAGAGACCCAGTACTTC.

This clonotype was recorded a few times. This sequence joins TRBV7-9 and TRBJ1-2; D may be TRBD1 (5 bases). Germline V gives CDR1 SEHNR, CDR2 FQNEAQ (reference sequence). V was trimmed by 2 bases and J by 6 bases, leaving 10 bases between them. The CDR3 runs to 13 residues. The CDR3 coding sequence is TGTGCCAGCAGCTTATATGGGGGGAATGGCTACACCTTC. Translating gives CASSLYGGNGYTF.

The chain is built from TRBV27 and TRBJ2-2, with a tentative D call TRBD2 (6 bases). Germline CDR1 is MNHEY and CDR2 is SMNVEV (reference sequence). Deletions cut 5 bases from V and 0 bases from J, with 13 bases between. The CDR3 sequence is 16 residues long. CDR3 sequence: CASSREGLPNTGELFF. The CDR3 nucleotides read TGTGCCAGCAGTCGAGAGGGACTTCCGAACACCGGGGAGCTGTTTTTT.

This clonotype was detected only a few times. The chain employs TRBV9 and TRBJ2-6; D may be TRBD2 (7 bases). Germline V gene data show CDR1 as SGDLS and CDR2 as YYNGEE. V shed 4 bases and J shed 0 bases, with 20 bases lying between them. There are 19 residues in the CDR3. CDR3 loop: CASSLTWGGQSSGANVLTF. The CDR3 region has the DNA TGTGCCAGCAGCCTCACCTGGGGGGGACAAAGCTCTGGGGCCAACGTCCTGACTTTC.

The chain combines TRBV7-6 with TRBJ2-1, with D perhaps given as TRBD1 or TRBD2 (6 bases each). The ends were cut back, 4 bases at V and 6 bases at J, with 19 bases in the middle. Germline loops: CDR1 SGHVS, CDR2 FNYEAQ. This CDR3 has 16 amino acids. CDR3 sequence reads: CASSSWLGGPPNEQFF. Written as DNA, the CDR3 is TGTGCCAGCAGCTCCTGGTTGGGGGGCCCCCCCAATGAGCAGTTCTTC.

The chain employs TRBV9 and TRBJ1-4; D not certain. Looked up from germline, CDR1 is SGDLS and CDR2 is YYNGEE. V lost 2 bases and J 8 bases, leaving 13 bases between the germline ends. The CDR3 covers 14 residues. This CDR3 reads CASSVGGRSEKLFF. Written as DNA, the CDR3 is TGTGCCAGCAGCGTCGGAGGGAGGAGCGAAAAACTGTTTTTT.

This clonotype showed up just a few times. This chain links TRBV5-1 with TRBJ2-2; D not certain. The germline V gene has CDR1 SGHRS and CDR2 YFSETQ. The CDR3 has 16 residues. The V end lost 0 bases, the J end lost 8 bases, and 17 bases lay between the germline ends. The CDR3 nucleotides read TGCGCCAGCAGCTTGGCCCAGCAGGCCCCAAGGGGGGAGCTGTTTTTT. The encoded protein is CASSLAQQAPRGELFF.

J is TRBJ1-1 and V is TRBV28; D is perhaps TRBD1 (6 bases). The V gene lost 4 bases and the J gene lost 1 base, with 13 bases spanning the gap. Looked up from germline, CDR1 is MDHEN and CDR2 is SYDVKM. The CDR3 has 15 residues. This chain's CDR3 is CASSCPYRENTEAFF. The DNA for the CDR3 is TGTGCCAGCAGTTGCCCCTACAGGGAGAACACTGAAGCTTTCTTT.

This clonotype was counted ten times or more. The V call is TRBV5-1, the J call TRBJ1-4; 9 positions agree with TRBD1. CDR3 length: 16 residues. J lost 7 bases, V lost 3 bases, and 10 bases had no gene match. Per the germline V gene, CDR1 is SGHRS and CDR2 is YFSETQ. The CDR3: CASSYGQGRDGEKLFF. The CDR3 DNA reads TGCGCCAGCAGCTACGGACAGGGGCGAGATGGTGAAAAACTGTTTTTT. Full variable domain (missing parts from reference TRBV5-1 and TRBJ1-4): KAGVTQTPRYLIKTRGQQVTLSCSPISGHRSVSWYQQTPGQGLQFLFEYFSETQRNKGNFPGRFSGRQFSNSRSEMNVSTLELGDSALYLCASSYGQGRDGEKLFFGSGTQLSVL.

This clonotype has more than one count but fewer than ten. The CDR3 protein is CASSLVGRGGADTQYF. The CDR3 DNA follows: TGTGCCAGCAGCTTAGTGGGGCGGGGGGGCGCAGATACGCAGTATTTT. This chain connects TRBV7-2 to TRBJ2-3; 9 nucleotides align to TRBD2. Germline V gives CDR1 SGHTA, CDR2 FQGNSA. The V segment lost 1 base and the J segment 4 bases; nucleotides outside the gene matches: 6. CDR3 length: 16 amino acids.

V and J are TRBV7-2 and TRBJ2-5, with D unresolved. This CDR3 region has 15 residues. Germline V gene lookup returns CDR1 SGHTA and CDR2 FQGNSA. V was pared by 5 bases and J by 5 bases, with 18 bases between. CDR3 DNA sequence: TGTGCCAGCAGCCAAAGGGCTTCCCGAAAGGAGACCCAGTACTTC. As protein: CASSQRASRKETQYF.

The rearrangement joins TRBV20-1 to TRBJ2-7; 11 positions agree with TRBD2. This CDR3 has 16 amino acids. The ends lost 5 bases at V and 0 bases at J; junction bases unmatched: 9. CDR1 is DFQATT, CDR2 SNEGSKA, per germline (reference sequence). The CDR3 coding sequence is TGCAGTGCTCCGACGACTAGCGGGATGATCTCCTACGAGCAGTACTTC. As protein: CSAPTTSGMISYEQYF.

This clonotype was picked up many times. The V call is TRBV4-2, the J call TRBJ2-7; D unresolved. V lost 1 base and J 7 bases, leaving 11 bases between the germline ends. The CDR3 is 13 amino acids. Germline CDR1 LGHNA, CDR2 YNFKEQ. The chain's CDR3 is CASSQGLAREQYF. In DNA, the CDR3 is TGTGCCAGCAGCCAAGGGTTAGCTCGAGAGCAGTACTTC.